This T cell receptor (beta chain) comes out of a study of cytomegalovirus exposure and HLA in healthy donors. General study points: Most TCR sequences were uncommon, yet certain public TCRs appeared in many donors. Later analysis identified a missense DCLRE1C variant that was linked to TCR beta V- and J-gene trimming.

This clone was seen just once. The antigen remains undetermined. PCR used 60 Vbeta primers and 13 Jbeta primers. TCRdb keeps only in-frame clones here, not all; method: immunoSEQ multiplex PCR. Among approximately 80,000 clones, roughly 70% were seen once, and the ten largest hold about 22%. The V and J ends lost 1 base and 2 bases respectively, with 8 bases between them. CDR1 is PRHDT and CDR2 is FYEKMQ in the germline V gene (reference sequence). The CDR3 spans 14 residues. The sequence was obtained from a man aged 25 to 40 in good health and CMV-seropositive. This chain joins TRBV13 and TRBJ2-5, with D maybe TRBD1 (5 bases). Source material: PBMCs. The CDR3 DNA is TGTGCCAGCAGCTTAGACGACAGTCAAGAGACCCAGTACTTC. Protein sequence: CASSLDDSQETQYF. The entire variable domain, with the rest obtained from reference TRBV13 and TRBJ2-5, is as follows: AAGVIQSPRHLIKEKRETATLKCYPIPRHDTVYWYQQGPGQDPQFLISFYEKMQSDKGSIPDRFSAQQFSDYHSELNMSSLELGDSALYFCASSLDDSQETQYFGPGTRLLVL.